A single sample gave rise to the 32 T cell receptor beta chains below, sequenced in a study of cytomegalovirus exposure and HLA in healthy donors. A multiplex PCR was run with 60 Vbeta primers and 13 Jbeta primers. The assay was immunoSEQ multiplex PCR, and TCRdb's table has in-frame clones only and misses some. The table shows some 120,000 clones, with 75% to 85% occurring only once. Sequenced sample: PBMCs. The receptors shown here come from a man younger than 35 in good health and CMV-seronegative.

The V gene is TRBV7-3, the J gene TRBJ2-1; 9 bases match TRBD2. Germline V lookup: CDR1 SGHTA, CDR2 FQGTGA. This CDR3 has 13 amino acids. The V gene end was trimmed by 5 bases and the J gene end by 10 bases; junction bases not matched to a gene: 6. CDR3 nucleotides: TGTGCCAGCAGCATAAAGACTAGCGGCGAGCAGTTCTTC. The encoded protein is CASSIKTSGEQFF.

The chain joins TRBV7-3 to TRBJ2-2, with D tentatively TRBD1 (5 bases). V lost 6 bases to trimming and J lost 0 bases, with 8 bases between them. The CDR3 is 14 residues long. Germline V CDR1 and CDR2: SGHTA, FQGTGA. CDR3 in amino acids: CASRRQTNTGELFF. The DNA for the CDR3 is TGTGCCAGCAGGAGACAGACGAACACCGGGGAGCTGTTTTTT.

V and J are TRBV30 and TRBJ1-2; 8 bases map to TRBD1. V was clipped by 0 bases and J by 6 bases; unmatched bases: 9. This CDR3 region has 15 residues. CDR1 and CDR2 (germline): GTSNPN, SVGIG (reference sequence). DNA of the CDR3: TGTGCCTGGAGTGTACTAGAGGCCAGGGGGCATGGCTACACCTTC. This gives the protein CAWSVLEARGHGYTF.

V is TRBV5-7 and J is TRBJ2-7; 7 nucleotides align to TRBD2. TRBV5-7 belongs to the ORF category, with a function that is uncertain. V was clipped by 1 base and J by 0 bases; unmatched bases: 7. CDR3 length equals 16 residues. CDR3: CASSLWEGWGSYEQYF. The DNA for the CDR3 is TGTGCCAGCAGCTTGTGGGAGGGATGGGGCTCCTACGAGCAGTACTTC.

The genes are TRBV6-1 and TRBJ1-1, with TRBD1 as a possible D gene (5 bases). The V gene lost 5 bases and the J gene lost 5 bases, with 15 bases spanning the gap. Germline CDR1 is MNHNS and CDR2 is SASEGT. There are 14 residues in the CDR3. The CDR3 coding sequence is TGTGCCAGCAGTTTTGACCAGGGTAGAACTGAAGCTTTCTTT. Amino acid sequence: CASSFDQGRTEAFF.

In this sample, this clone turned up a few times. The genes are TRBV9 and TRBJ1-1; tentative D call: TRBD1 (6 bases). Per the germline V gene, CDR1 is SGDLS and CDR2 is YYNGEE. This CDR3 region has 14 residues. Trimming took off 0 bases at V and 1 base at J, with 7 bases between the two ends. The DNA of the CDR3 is TGTGCCAGCAGCGTAGTACAGGGGAACACTGAAGCTTTCTTT. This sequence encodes CASSVVQGNTEAFF. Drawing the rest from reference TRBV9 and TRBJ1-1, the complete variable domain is DSGVTQTPKHLITATGQRVTLRCSPRSGDLSVYWYQQSLDQGLQFLIQYYNGEERAKGNILERFSAQQFPDLHSELNLSSLELGDSALYFCASSVVQGNTEAFFGQGTRLTVV.

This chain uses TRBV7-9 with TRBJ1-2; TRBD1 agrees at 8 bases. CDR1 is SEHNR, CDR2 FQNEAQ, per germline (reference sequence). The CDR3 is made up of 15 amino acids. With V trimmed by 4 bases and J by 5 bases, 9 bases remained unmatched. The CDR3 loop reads CASSYLGQGPYGYTF. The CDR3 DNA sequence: TGTGCCAGCAGCTACCTCGGACAGGGACCGTATGGCTACACCTTC.

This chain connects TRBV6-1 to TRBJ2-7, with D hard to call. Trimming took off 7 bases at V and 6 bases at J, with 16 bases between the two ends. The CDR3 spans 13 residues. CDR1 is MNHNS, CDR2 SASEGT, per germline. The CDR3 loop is CASTARWLGEQYF. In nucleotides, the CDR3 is TGTGCCAGCACGGCTAGGTGGCTTGGCGAGCAGTACTTC.

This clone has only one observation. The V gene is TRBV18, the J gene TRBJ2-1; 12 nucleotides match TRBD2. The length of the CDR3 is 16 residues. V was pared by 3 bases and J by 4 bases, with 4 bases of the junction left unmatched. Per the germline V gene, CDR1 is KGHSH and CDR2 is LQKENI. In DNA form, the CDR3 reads TGTGCCAGCTCACCTCCACTAGCGGGAGGATACAATGAGCAGTTCTTC. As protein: CASSPPLAGGYNEQFF.

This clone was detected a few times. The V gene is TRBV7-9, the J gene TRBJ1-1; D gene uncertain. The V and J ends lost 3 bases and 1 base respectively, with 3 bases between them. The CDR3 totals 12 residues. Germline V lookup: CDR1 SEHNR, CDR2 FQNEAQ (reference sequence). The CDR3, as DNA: TGTGCCAGCAGCTTTAAGAACACTGAAGCTTTCTTT. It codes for CASSFKNTEAFF.

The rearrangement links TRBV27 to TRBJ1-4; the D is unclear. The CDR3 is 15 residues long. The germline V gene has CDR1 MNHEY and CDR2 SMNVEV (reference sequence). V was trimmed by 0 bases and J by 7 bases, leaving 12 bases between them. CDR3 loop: CASSLSRVTGEKLFF. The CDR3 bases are TGTGCCAGCAGTTTATCGAGAGTAACCGGTGAAAAACTGTTTTTT.

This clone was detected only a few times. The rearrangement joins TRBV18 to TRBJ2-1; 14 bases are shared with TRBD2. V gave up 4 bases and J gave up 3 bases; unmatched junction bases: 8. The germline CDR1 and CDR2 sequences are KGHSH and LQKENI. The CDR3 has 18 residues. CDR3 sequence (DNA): TGTGCCAGCTCACTGGGACTAGCGGGAGTAGCGGGCTACAATGAGCAGTTCTTC. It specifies CASSLGLAGVAGYNEQFF.

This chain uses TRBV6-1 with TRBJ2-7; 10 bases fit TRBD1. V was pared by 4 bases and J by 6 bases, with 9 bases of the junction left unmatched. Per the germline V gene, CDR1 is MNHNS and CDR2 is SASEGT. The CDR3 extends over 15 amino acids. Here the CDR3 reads CASSGRDRGRGEQYV. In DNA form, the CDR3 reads TGTGCCAGCAGTGGCCGAGACAGGGGGCGAGGCGAGCAGTACGTC.

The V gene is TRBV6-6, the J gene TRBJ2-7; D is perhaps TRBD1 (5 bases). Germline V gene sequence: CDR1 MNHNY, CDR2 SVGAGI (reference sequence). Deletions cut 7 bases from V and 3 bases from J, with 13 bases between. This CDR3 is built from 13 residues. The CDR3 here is CASTPDSSYEQYF. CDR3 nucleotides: TGTGCCAGCACCCCCGACAGTAGCTACGAGCAGTACTTC.

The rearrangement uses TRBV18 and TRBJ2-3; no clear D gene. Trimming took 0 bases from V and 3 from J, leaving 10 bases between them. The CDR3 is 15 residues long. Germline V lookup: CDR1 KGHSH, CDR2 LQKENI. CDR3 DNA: TGTGCCAGCTCACCACCTGCTAGTAGAACAGATACGCAGTATTTT. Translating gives CASSPPASRTDTQYF.

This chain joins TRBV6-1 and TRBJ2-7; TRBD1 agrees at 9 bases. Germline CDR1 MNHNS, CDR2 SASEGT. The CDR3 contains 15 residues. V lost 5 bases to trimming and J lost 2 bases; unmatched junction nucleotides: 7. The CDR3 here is CASSREGQGAYEQYF. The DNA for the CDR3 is TGTGCCAGCAGTAGAGAGGGACAGGGCGCCTACGAGCAGTACTTC.

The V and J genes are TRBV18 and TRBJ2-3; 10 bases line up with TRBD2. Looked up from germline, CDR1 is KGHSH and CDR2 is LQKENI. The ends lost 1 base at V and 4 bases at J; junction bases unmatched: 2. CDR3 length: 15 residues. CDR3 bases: TGTGCCAGCTCACCACGCAGCGGGAGGGCAGATACGCAGTATTTT. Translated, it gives CASSPRSGRADTQYF.

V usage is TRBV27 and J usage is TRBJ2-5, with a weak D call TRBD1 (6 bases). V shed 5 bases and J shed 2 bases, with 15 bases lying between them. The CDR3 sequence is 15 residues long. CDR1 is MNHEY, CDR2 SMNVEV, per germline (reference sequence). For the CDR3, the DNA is TGTGCCAGCAGTCCACGGACGAGGGGGCAAGAGACCCAGTACTTC. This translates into CASSPRTRGQETQYF.

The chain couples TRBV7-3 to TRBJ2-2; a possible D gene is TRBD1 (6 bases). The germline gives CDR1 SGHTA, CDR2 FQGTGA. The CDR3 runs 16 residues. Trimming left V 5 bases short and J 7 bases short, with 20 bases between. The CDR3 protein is CASSPQGLGQGGELFF. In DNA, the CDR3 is TGTGCCAGCAGCCCTCAGGGGTTGGGGCAGGGCGGGGAGCTGTTTTTT.

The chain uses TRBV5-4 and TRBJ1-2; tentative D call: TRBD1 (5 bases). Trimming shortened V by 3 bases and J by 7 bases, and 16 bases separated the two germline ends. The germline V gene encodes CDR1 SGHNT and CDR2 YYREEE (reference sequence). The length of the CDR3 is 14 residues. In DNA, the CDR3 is TGTGCCAGCAGCTCAGGGCAGGGATTCGCTGGCTACACCTTC. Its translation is CASSSGQGFAGYTF.

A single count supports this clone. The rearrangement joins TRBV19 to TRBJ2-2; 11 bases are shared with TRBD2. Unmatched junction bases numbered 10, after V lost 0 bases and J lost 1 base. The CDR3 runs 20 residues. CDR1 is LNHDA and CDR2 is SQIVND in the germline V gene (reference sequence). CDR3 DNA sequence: TGTGCCAGTAGTATAGAAGGTCCGATAGCGGGAGGGATGAACACCGGGGAGCTGTTTTTT. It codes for CASSIEGPIAGGMNTGELFF.

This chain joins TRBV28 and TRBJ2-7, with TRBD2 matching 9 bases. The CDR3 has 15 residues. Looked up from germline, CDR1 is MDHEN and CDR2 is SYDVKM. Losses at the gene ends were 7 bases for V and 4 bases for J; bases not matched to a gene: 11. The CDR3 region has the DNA TGTGCCAGCATCCAATACCCGGGACTAGCTTACGAGCAGTACTTC. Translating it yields CASIQYPGLAYEQYF.

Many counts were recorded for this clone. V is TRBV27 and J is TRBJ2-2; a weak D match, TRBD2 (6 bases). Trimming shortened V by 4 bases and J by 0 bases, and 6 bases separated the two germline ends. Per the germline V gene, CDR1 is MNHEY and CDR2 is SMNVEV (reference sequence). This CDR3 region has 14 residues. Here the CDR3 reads CASSSGANTGELFF. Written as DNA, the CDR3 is TGTGCCAGCAGTTCGGGAGCGAACACCGGGGAGCTGTTTTTT.

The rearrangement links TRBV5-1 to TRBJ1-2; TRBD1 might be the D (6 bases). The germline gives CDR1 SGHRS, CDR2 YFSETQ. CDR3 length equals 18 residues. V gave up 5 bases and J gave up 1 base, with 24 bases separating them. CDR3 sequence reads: CASRSSPFPGHNNYGYTF. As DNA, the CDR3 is TGCGCCAGCAGATCATCCCCCTTCCCGGGACACAATAACTATGGCTACACCTTC.

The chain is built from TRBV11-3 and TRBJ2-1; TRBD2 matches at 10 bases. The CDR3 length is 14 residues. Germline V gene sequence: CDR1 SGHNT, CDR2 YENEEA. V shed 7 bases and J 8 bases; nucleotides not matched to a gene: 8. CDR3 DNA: TGTGCCAGCAAGCTAGCGGGAGCTGGTGATGAGCAGTTCTTC. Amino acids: CASKLAGAGDEQFF.

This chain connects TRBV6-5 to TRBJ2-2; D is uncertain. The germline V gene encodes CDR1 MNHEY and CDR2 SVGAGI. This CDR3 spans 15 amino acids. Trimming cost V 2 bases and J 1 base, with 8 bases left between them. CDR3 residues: CASSYGAGNTGELFF. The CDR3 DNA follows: TGTGCCAGCAGTTACGGCGCAGGGAACACCGGGGAGCTGTTTTTT.

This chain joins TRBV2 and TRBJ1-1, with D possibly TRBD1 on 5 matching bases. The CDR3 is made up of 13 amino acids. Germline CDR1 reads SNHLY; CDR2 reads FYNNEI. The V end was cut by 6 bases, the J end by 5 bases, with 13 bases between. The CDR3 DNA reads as TGTGCCAGCAGGTTAACAGGAGTTACTGAAGCTTTCTTT. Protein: CASRLTGVTEAFF.

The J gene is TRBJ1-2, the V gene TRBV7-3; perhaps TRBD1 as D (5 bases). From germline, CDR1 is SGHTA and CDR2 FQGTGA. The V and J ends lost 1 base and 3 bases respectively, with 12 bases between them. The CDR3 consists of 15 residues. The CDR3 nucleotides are TGTGCCAGCAGCTTAAATGGGGGGAAGGACTATGGCTACACCTTC. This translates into CASSLNGGKDYGYTF. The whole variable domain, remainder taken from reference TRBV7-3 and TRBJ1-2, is GAGVSQTPSNKVTEKGKYVELRCDPISGHTALYWYRQSLGQGPEFLIYFQGTGAADDSGLPNDRFFAVRPEGSVSTLKIQRTERGDSAVYLCASSLNGGKDYGYTFGSGTRLTVV.

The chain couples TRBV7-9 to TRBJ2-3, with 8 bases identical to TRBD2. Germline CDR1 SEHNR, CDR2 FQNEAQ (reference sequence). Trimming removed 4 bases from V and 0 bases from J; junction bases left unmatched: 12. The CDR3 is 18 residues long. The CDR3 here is CASSSPRASGYSTDTQYF. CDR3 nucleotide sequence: TGTGCCAGCAGCTCCCCTCGGGCTAGCGGGTATAGCACAGATACGCAGTATTTT.

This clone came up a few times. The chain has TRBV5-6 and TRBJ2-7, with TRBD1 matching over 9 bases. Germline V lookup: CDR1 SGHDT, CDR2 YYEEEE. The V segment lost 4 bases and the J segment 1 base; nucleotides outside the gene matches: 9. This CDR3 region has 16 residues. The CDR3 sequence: CASSQPAGTGSYEQYF. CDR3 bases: TGTGCCAGCAGCCAACCCGCCGGGACAGGGTCCTACGAGCAGTACTTC.

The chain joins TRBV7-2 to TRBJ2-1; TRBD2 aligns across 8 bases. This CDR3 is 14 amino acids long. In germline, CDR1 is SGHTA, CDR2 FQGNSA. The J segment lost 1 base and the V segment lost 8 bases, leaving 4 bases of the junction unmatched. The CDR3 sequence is CASGPSGSYNEQFF. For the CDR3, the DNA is TGTGCCAGCGGGCCTAGCGGGTCCTACAATGAGCAGTTCTTC.

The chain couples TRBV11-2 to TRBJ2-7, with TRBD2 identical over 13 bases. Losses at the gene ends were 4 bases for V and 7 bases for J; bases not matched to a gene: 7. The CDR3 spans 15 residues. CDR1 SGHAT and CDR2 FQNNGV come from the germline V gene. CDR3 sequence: CASSSLAGGQREQYV. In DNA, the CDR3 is TGTGCCAGCAGCTCACTAGCGGGAGGGCAAAGGGAGCAGTACGTC.